The rows below give T cell receptor beta chains drawn from one sample of a study of CD8 T cells in Susac syndrome. TCRdb called the immunoSEQ multiplex PCR reads again in MiXCR, with one record for every CDR3 protein. The sample records roughly 220,000 distinct CDR3 sequences, approximately 94% being singletons. The sample comprised CD4+ T cells from PBMCs. These receptors originate from a human donor with Susac syndrome. Both conserved end residues are part of each CDR3. Each record gives: D gene, J gene, V gene, CDR3 protein. A D gene is named only where the DNA matches it firmly.

NA | TRBJ1-2 | TRBV5-6 | CASSLGDRDLYGYTF
TRBD1 | TRBJ1-2 | TRBV18 | CASSPDRHGYTF
NA | TRBJ1-5 | TRBV28 | CATSQPQHF
TRBD1 | TRBJ1-2 | TRBV18 | CASSLDRAGYGYTF
TRBD1 | TRBJ2-2 | TRBV3-1 | CASSPGQGKGGELFF
NA | TRBJ1-1 | TRBV18 | CASSPPGGEYTEAFF
NA | TRBJ2-3 | TRBV5-6 | CASSSPSRGADTQYF
NA | TRBJ1-2 | TRBV11-3 | CASSLETNGYTF
NA | TRBJ2-1 | TRBV29-1 | CSVTVGGDPLNEQFF
TRBD1 | TRBJ1-4 | TRBV30 | CAWSRGAINEKLFF
NA | TRBJ1-6 | TRBV3-1 | CASSQGQNSPLHF
NA | TRBJ2-1 | TRBV5-6 | CASSLVETSGQFF
TRBD1 | TRBJ2-3 | TRBV7-3 | CASSADRADTQYF
NA | TRBJ1-2 | TRBV6-6 | CASSYEARVLEGYTF
NA | TRBJ2-6 | TRBV11-1 | CASSAGAGANVLTF
NA | TRBJ2-4 | TRBV5-4 | CASRPPGAMGDGIQYF
NA | TRBJ2-1 | TRBV18 | CASSLDMGGNEQFF
TRBD2 | TRBJ2-7 | TRBV29-1 | CSVQTGGLYEQYF
NA | TRBJ2-1 | TRBV7-6 | CASSLHGGNEQFF
NA | TRBJ2-7 | TRBV4-2 | CASSQVGASYEQYF
NA | TRBJ2-7 | TRBV12-3/TRBV12-4 | CASSPRPNYEQYF
TRBD1 | TRBJ2-1 | TRBV24-1 | CATSVGQGAEDEQFF
NA | TRBJ2-7 | TRBV27 | CASSLGQGPTYEQYF
NA | TRBJ1-5 | TRBV7-8 | CASSFQGRRSNQPQHF
NA | TRBJ1-1 | TRBV19 | CASSGGIMNTEAFF
NA | TRBJ1-5 | TRBV7-8 | CASSLRGHSNQPQHF
NA | TRBJ2-1 | TRBV7-9 | CASSTGGPTNEQFF
TRBD1 | TRBJ2-7 | TRBV6-2/TRBV6-3 | CASNTGTGAYEQYF
TRBD1 | TRBJ1-1 | TRBV20-1 | CSARGTGNTEAFF
NA | TRBJ2-3 | TRBV20-1 | CSASLQWADTQYF
NA | TRBJ2-4 | TRBV20-1 | CSARDPHSFTVAKNIQYF
NA | TRBJ1-5 | TRBV29-1 | CSVVSIQGQPQHF
NA | TRBJ1-1 | TRBV7-2 | CASRVEGGVNTEAFF
NA | TRBJ2-2 | TRBV11-2 | CASSSLDGTANTGELFF
TRBD2 | TRBJ2-1 | TRBV28 | CASSGGGDYNEQFF
NA | TRBJ2-7 | TRBV19 | CASSPTGLRESEQYF
TRBD1 | TRBJ1-5 | TRBV30 | CAWRQGYNQPQHF